These T cell receptor beta chains were read from a single sample in a study of OX40 agonist ivuxolimab in advanced cancers. Data came from immunoSEQ multiplex PCR; TCRdb stores just in-frame clones and leaves some out. The repertoire holds 50,000 or so clones, roughly nine tenths seen once, with 5.5% to 7.5% in the top ten. The sequencing here drew on CD4+ or CD8+ T cells sorted from blood, taken in a trial of the OX40 agonist ivuxolimab. The receptors here all came from an adult with an advanced solid tumor such as melanoma, head and neck, liver or kidney cancer. The conserved cysteine and the conserved F or W are not part of the CDR3 here. The order of the fields is J gene, V gene, CDR3 protein.

TRBJ2-7 TRBV28 ASREGAYEQY
TRBJ2-3 TRBV28 ASSLRATNTDTQY
TRBJ2-1 TRBV5-6 ASSYKPGLAELRQF
TRBJ1-1 TRBV5-4 ASSLIGAGKWVNTEAF
TRBJ2-3 TRBV19 ASSFTTGLDTQY
TRBJ1-5 TRBV5-1 ASSLGTDNQPQH
TRBJ2-5 TRBV9 ASSAGEWETQY
TRBJ1-2 TRBV12-5 ASGLGGGLDGYT
TRBJ1-1 TRBV6-1 ASSERDNTEAF
TRBJ2-7 TRBV4-3 ASSQVTGGFYEQY
TRBJ2-1 TRBV5-1 ASSLGDYGEQF
TRBJ2-7 TRBV4-1 ASSQVFAGEQY
TRBJ2-1 TRBV19 ASRLAGYNEQF
TRBJ1-1 TRBV19 ASGLGRTEAF
TRBJ2-3 TRBV9 ASSVEGGGTDTQY
TRBJ2-3 TRBV11-3 ASSSRLAPDTQY
TRBJ2-1 TRBV4-3 ASSQDWRELGNEQF
TRBJ2-3 TRBV19 ASSIDTARGYTQY
TRBJ1-2 TRBV28 ASSLFWGARGYT
TRBJ1-2 TRBV11-2 ASSLIGGGYT
TRBJ2-3 TRBV2 ASFDTREPDTQY
TRBJ1-2 TRBV9 ASSVGNRGRSGYT
TRBJ2-2 TRBV19 ASSPGTGDTGELF
TRBJ2-1 TRBV19 ASSILGDEQF
TRBJ2-3 TRBV2 ASKGGPGTDTQY
TRBJ2-1 TRBV27 ASSSRWGNSRGLNEQF
TRBJ1-1 TRBV30 AYSTGMNTEAF
TRBJ2-1 TRBV6-1 ASSELGVNEQF
TRBJ1-1 TRBV29-1 SVDTMNTEAF
TRBJ2-5 TRBV15 ATSTSRGLGETQY
TRBJ2-3 TRBV7-6 ASSQTSGTDTQY
TRBJ1-1 TRBV2 ASRGTGNTEAF
TRBJ2-5 TRBV5-6 ASSSSGWETQY
TRBJ2-1 TRBV10-1 ASSDIVDPGYEQF
TRBJ2-1 TRBV5-6 ASSFSLAGYNEQF
TRBJ1-1 TRBV6-5 ASSRLTGRDTEAF
TRBJ2-2 TRBV6-1 ASGLWAPTGELF
TRBJ1-2 TRBV28 ASSLVGSNYGYT
TRBJ2-1 TRBV4-3 ASSQDPGPGHPGNEQF
TRBJ1-2 TRBV4-3 ASSQDYTGAKGYT
TRBJ1-2 TRBV5-1 ASSPGGTEWDYGYT
TRBJ2-7 TRBV7-2 ASSYLYEQY
TRBJ1-4 TRBV7-9 ASRAGDEKLF
TRBJ2-5 TRBV5-1 ANNTGWGETQY
TRBJ1-2 TRBV9 ASSVAQAGLNYGYT
TRBJ1-3 TRBV13 ASSPRSGNTIY
TRBJ1-3 TRBV18 ASSPPRGSGNTIY